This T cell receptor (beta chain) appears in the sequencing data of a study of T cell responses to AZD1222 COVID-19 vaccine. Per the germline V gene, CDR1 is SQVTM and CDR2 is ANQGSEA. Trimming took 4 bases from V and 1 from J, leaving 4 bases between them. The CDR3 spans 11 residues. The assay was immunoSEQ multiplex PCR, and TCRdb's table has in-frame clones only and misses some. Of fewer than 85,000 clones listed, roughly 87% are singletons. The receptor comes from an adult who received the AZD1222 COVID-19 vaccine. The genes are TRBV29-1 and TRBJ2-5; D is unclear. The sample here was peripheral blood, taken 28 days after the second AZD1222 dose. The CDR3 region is CSVAPQETQYF. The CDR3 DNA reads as TGCAGCGTTGCGCCCCAAGAGACCCAGTACTTC.